The table lists the clone carrying this TCR beta chain with a few counts. This record belongs to a study of blood T cell repertoires in COVID-19. Study-wide context: Researchers got acute and convalescent COVID-19 samples from the United States, Italy and Spain. PBMCs, B-cell-depleted T cells, or T cells provided the cDNA or gDNA that made up the material.

As handled by the study authors: Nucleated cell number was recorded as an estimate derived from reference gene primer amplification. The assay was immunoSEQ multiplex PCR, and TCRdb's table has in-frame clones only and misses some. That table gives V, J and clone size, and the DNA gave D and trimming. Seen here are about 83,000 clones, about 82% observed once, and the top ten hold 22%. The CDR3 contains 14 residues. V was cut by 3 bases and J by 9 bases, with 15 bases left in between. Germline V gene sequence: CDR1 SGHTA, CDR2 FQGNSA. The TCR originated in a woman older than 75 in a cohort sampled during active or convalescent COVID-19. V usage is TRBV7-2 and J usage is TRBJ1-5; D is uncertain. Source material: peripheral blood. The CDR3 DNA is TGTGCCAGCAGCTTCCTTCGGACTGAGCGGCCCCAGCATTTT. Translation gives CASSFLRTERPQHF.